Shown below are 5 T cell receptor beta chains from a single sample sequenced in a study of T-cell reconstitution after alpha-beta-depleted transplantation in children. Preparation of the TCRbeta library was carried out with unique molecular identifiers. TCRdb reprocessed the PCR reads via MiXCR and lists one record per CDR3 protein. In the table there are about 420,000 distinct CDR3 sequences, roughly 16% of which are singletons. The sample here was PBMCs, mostly from graft donor cells, taken 360 days after TCRalphabeta/CD19-depleted stem cell transplant. The origin of the receptors is a boy younger than two who had a stem cell transplant for Wiskott-Aldrich syndrome, so the T cells may come from the graft donor.

CDR3 sequence reads: CASSLPSGTGVHEQYF. CDR3 bases: TGTGCCAGCAGCTTACCTTCGGGGACAGGGGTCCACGAGCAGTACTTC. This chain connects TRBV7-2 to TRBJ2-7; 10 bases fit TRBD1. The CDR3 has 16 amino acids. Trimming removed 2 bases from V and 5 bases from J; junction bases left unmatched: 9. Germline CDR1 SGHTA, CDR2 FQGNSA.

This clonotype was seen many times. The chain links TRBV5-1 to TRBJ2-3, with D maybe TRBD1 (6 bases). Trimming took 6 bases from V and 3 from J, leaving 17 bases between them. Germline V lookup: CDR1 SGHRS, CDR2 YFSETQ. This CDR3 has 15 amino acids. The CDR3 sequence: CASIYRDPATDTQYF. In DNA form, the CDR3 reads TGCGCCAGCATCTACAGGGACCCGGCGACAGATACGCAGTATTTT.

This clonotype was recorded a few times. The rearrangement links TRBV5-1 to TRBJ1-1, with TRBD1 as a possible D gene (5 bases). CDR3 length: 15 residues. V was trimmed by 0 bases and J by 0 bases, leaving 9 bases between them. Germline V CDR1 and CDR2: SGHRS, YFSETQ. CDR3 sequence reads: CASSLAGTVNTEAFF. The CDR3 DNA follows: TGCGCCAGCAGCTTGGCGGGGACCGTGAACACTGAAGCTTTCTTT. Complete variable domain (other parts from reference TRBV5-1 and TRBJ1-1): KAGVTQTPRYLIKTRGQQVTLSCSPISGHRSVSWYQQTPGQGLQFLFEYFSETQRNKGNFPGRFSGRQFSNSRSEMNVSTLELGDSALYLCASSLAGTVNTEAFFGQGTRLTVV.

This chain links TRBV29-1 with TRBJ2-3, with TRBD1 matching over 9 bases. Trimming cost V 5 bases and J 2 bases; bases outside gene matches: 5. Per the germline V gene, CDR1 is SQVTM and CDR2 is ANQGSEA. This CDR3 contains 14 residues. CDR3 amino acids: CSVLGQGSTDTQYF. Here the CDR3 DNA reads TGCAGCGTTTTAGGACAGGGGTCCACAGATACGCAGTATTTT.

This clonotype was recorded a few times. The gene calls are TRBV11-2 and TRBJ2-1; 7 bases are a match to TRBD2. The germline gives CDR1 SGHAT, CDR2 FQNNGV. This CDR3 has 16 residues. The V segment lost 1 base and the J segment 4 bases; nucleotides outside the gene matches: 7. Here the CDR3 DNA reads TGTGCCAGCAGCTTAGGGTCCGGGACTATATACAATGAGCAGTTCTTC. Encoded protein: CASSLGSGTIYNEQFF. Based on the CDR3 plus reference TRBV11-2 and TRBJ2-1, the full variable domain is EAGVAQSPRYKIIEKRQSVAFWCNPISGHATLYWYQQILGQGPKLLIQFQNNGVVDDSQLPKDRFSAERLKGVDSTLKIQPAKLEDSAVYLCASSLGSGTIYNEQFFGPGTRLTVL.